Presented here are 29 T cell receptor beta chains from one specimen sequenced in a study of blood T cell repertoires in COVID-19. This table comes from immunoSEQ multiplex PCR, and its TCRdb copy is limited to in-frame clones, with some not included. In the table there are 370,000 or so clones, around 87% of which are singletons. Input material: PBMCs or T cells enriched from blood (not recorded which). All receptors derive from a man aged 30 to 45 who had recovered from COVID-19.

This clone was recorded only once. The chain recombines TRBV23-1 with TRBJ2-7; 9 bases are shared with TRBD1. TRBV23-1 is identified as an open reading frame with a role that is uncertain. This CDR3 has 15 residues. V shed 1 base, J shed 5 bases, and the junction held 6 bases outside the gene matches. The CDR3 bases are TGCGCCAGCAGTCAATACCGACAGGGGGTCGACGAGCAGTACTTC. This sequence encodes CASSQYRQGVDEQYF.

The chain recombines TRBV28 with TRBJ1-5; D remains unclear. The V end was cut by 2 bases, the J end by 7 bases, with 9 bases between. CDR3 length equals 13 residues. Germline lookup yields CDR1 MDHEN and CDR2 SYDVKM. This CDR3 is CASSLSREQPQHF. CDR3 coding DNA: TGTGCCAGCAGTTTAAGTCGGGAACAGCCCCAGCATTTT. Supplemented by reference TRBV28 and TRBJ1-5, the full variable domain reads DVKVTQSSRYLVKRTGEKVFLECVQDMDHENMFWYRQDPGLGLRLIYFSYDVKMKEKGDIPEGYSVSREKKERFSLILESASTNQTSMYLCASSLSREQPQHFGDGTRLSIL.

The chain uses TRBV27 and TRBJ1-4; 7 nucleotides match TRBD1. V shed 5 bases and J 8 bases; nucleotides not matched to a gene: 11. The CDR3 length is 15 residues. Germline V gene data show CDR1 as MNHEY and CDR2 as SMNVEV (reference sequence). The DNA for the CDR3 is TGTGCCAGCAGTCCGACGACAGGGTTGCGGGAAAAACTGTTTTTT. It specifies CASSPTTGLREKLFF.

The chain carries TRBV7-9 and TRBJ2-7; unclear D gene. Germline V gene lookup returns CDR1 SEHNR and CDR2 FQNEAQ (reference sequence). This CDR3 is 15 amino acids long. Trimming stripped 1 base from V and 1 base from J, with 11 bases between. The CDR3 sequence is CASSLGLGGSYEQYF. The CDR3 region has the DNA TGTGCCAGCAGCTTAGGGTTAGGCGGATCCTACGAGCAGTACTTC. Based on the CDR3 plus reference TRBV7-9 and TRBJ2-7, the full variable domain is DTGVSQNPRHKITKRGQNVTFRCDPISEHNRLYWYRQTLGQGPEFLTYFQNEAQLEKSRLLSDRFSAERPKGSFSTLEIQRTEQGDSAMYLCASSLGLGGSYEQYFGPGTRLTVT.

A few counts support this clone. The chain is built from TRBV4-2 and TRBJ2-1; TRBD1 aligns across 9 bases. This CDR3 contains 14 residues. Germline lookup yields CDR1 LGHNA and CDR2 YNFKEQ. V was pared by 4 bases and J by 2 bases, with 0 bases of the junction left unmatched. The CDR3 spells CASSRQGAYNEQFF. The CDR3 bases are TGTGCCAGCAGCCGACAGGGGGCCTACAATGAGCAGTTCTTC.

The chain combines TRBV25-1 with TRBJ1-2; 9 bases fit TRBD1. This CDR3 spans 15 amino acids. J gave up 7 bases and V 5 bases, and 11 bases lay outside the gene matches. Per germline, CDR1 MGHDK and CDR2 SYGVNS. CDR3 bases: TGTGCCAGCAGTTCCCGTGGGACAGGGACGGGTGGCTACACCTTC. It is translated as CASSSRGTGTGGYTF.

The chain is built from TRBV6-5 and TRBJ1-3; perhaps TRBD1 as D (6 bases). Germline CDR1 and CDR2: MNHEY and SVGAGI. The CDR3 runs to 13 residues. The V and J ends lost 4 bases and 5 bases respectively, with 9 bases between them. The CDR3 loop is CASSLDRRNTIYF. Written as DNA, the CDR3 is TGTGCCAGCAGTTTGGACAGACGAAACACCATATATTTT.

The J gene is TRBJ1-1, the V gene TRBV18, with D maybe TRBD1 (6 bases). CDR3 size: 15 residues. Germline lookup yields CDR1 KGHSH and CDR2 LQKENI. V was clipped by 4 bases and J by 0 bases, with 12 bases between them. The CDR3 here is CASSQRQALNTEAFF. The CDR3 DNA reads TGTGCCAGCTCACAGCGACAGGCCCTGAACACTGAAGCTTTCTTT.

Here the CDR3 DNA reads TGTGCCAGCTCACTCGGGACAGGGACCTACAATGAGCAGTTCTTC. Protein: CASSLGTGTYNEQFF. The chain combines TRBV18 with TRBJ2-1, with 9 bases that match TRBD1. With 4 bases clipped from V and 2 bases from J, the junction kept 3 bases outside the gene matches. This CDR3 has 15 amino acids. Germline V gene sequence: CDR1 KGHSH, CDR2 LQKENI.

The V and J genes are TRBV19 and TRBJ1-4, with D unclear. The V end lost 5 bases, the J end lost 6 bases, and 19 bases lay between the germline ends. CDR1 and CDR2 from the germline V gene are LNHDA and SQIVND (reference sequence). The CDR3 length is 16 residues. The CDR3 here is CASSVPFTSMDEKLFF. The CDR3 DNA reads TGTGCCAGTAGTGTCCCCTTCACGAGTATGGATGAAAAACTGTTTTTT.

The chain carries TRBV2 and TRBJ2-7; possible D gene TRBD1, 5 bases. This CDR3 is built from 12 residues. V lost 5 bases and J 5 bases, leaving 10 bases between the germline ends. The germline V gene has CDR1 SNHLY and CDR2 FYNNEI. DNA for the CDR3: TGTGCCAGCAGTCCCAGGGTCGACGAGCAGTACTTC. Translating gives CASSPRVDEQYF.

This clone was counted once. This chain joins TRBV30 and TRBJ2-3; TRBD1 agrees at 7 bases. This CDR3 region has 13 residues. V lost 4 bases to trimming and J lost 2 bases; unmatched junction nucleotides: 3. The germline gives CDR1 GTSNPN, CDR2 SVGIG (reference sequence). The CDR3: CAWKGANTDTQYF. CDR3 nucleotide sequence: TGTGCCTGGAAGGGGGCAAACACAGATACGCAGTATTTT.

The chain is built from TRBV7-9 and TRBJ2-1, with TRBD2 matching over 12 bases. The CDR3 has 15 amino acids. The germline CDR1 and CDR2 sequences are SEHNR and FQNEAQ (reference sequence). V dropped 5 bases and J dropped 8; count of bases not matched to a gene: 7. CDR3: CASSLLAGGVYEQFF. CDR3 nucleotide sequence: TGTGCCAGCAGCCTACTAGCGGGGGGTGTCTATGAGCAGTTCTTC.

The chain joins TRBV3-1 (or the pseudogene TRBV3-2) to TRBJ2-5; D perhaps matches TRBD2 (5 bases). V was cut by 5 bases and J by 2 bases, with 9 bases left in between. The CDR3 has 13 residues. Germline V lookup: CDR1 LGHDT, CDR2 YNNKEL (reference sequence). DNA for the CDR3: TGTGCCAGCAGCTCCGACTATCAAGAGACCCAGTACTTC. Protein sequence: CASSSDYQETQYF.

The chain is built from TRBV28 and TRBJ1-4; D not certain. The CDR3 totals 16 residues. V was cut by 4 bases and J by 6 bases, with 18 bases left in between. In germline, CDR1 is MDHEN, CDR2 SYDVKM. CDR3 sequence (DNA): TGTGCCAGCAGTTCAACTCCAGGAACAATTTATGAAAAACTGTTTTTT. This gives the protein CASSSTPGTIYEKLFF.

There are a few counts of this clone. V is TRBV10-2 and J is TRBJ1-2; the D is unclear. V gave up 6 bases and J gave up 10 bases, with 18 bases separating them. CDR1 and CDR2 from the germline V gene are WSHSY and SAAADI. CDR3 size: 13 residues. The CDR3 protein is CASSLSLLGVYTF. The CDR3 nucleotides are TGCGCCAGCAGCCTAAGCTTACTCGGGGTCTACACCTTC.

The chain uses TRBV5-1 and TRBJ2-5, with 8 positions matching TRBD1. Germline trimming cut 2 bases from V and 5 bases from J; bases unmatched to any gene: 5. Germline loops: CDR1 SGHRS, CDR2 YFSETQ. CDR3 size: 14 residues. In DNA, the CDR3 is TGCGCCAGCAGCTTCGGACAGGGAGGTGAGACCCAGTACTTC. It yields the protein CASSFGQGGETQYF.

This clone was detected only once. The chain employs TRBV29-1 and TRBJ2-1; D is possibly TRBD1 (5 bases). Trimming removed 7 bases from V and 4 bases from J, with 14 bases in between. Germline CDR1 is SQVTM and CDR2 is ANQGSEA. The CDR3 has 13 amino acids. CDR3 sequence: CSEQGGDYNEQFF. The CDR3 region has the DNA TGCAGCGAGCAGGGTGGGGATTACAATGAGCAGTTCTTC.

V usage is TRBV5-1 and J usage is TRBJ2-7; D call uncertain. The germline V gene has CDR1 SGHRS and CDR2 YFSETQ. The CDR3 length is 16 residues. Trimming removed 0 bases at V and 1 base at J, with 14 bases between. The CDR3 DNA sequence: TGCGCCAGCAGCTTGGGGGCTCTGAGTGGTTCCTACGAGCAGTACTTC. Its protein product is CASSLGALSGSYEQYF.

The chain joins TRBV5-1 to TRBJ2-2, with 8 bases matching TRBD1. Germline V gene sequence: CDR1 SGHRS, CDR2 YFSETQ. The CDR3 is 14 residues long. The V and J ends lost 0 bases and 5 bases, in that order; junction bases with no gene match: 0. CDR3 bases: TGCGCCAGCAGCTTGGACAGGGGGACCGGGGAGCTGTTTTTT. Translation: CASSLDRGTGELFF.

This chain connects TRBV10-3 to TRBJ2-7, with TRBD1 as a possible D gene (5 bases). Germline V lookup: CDR1 ENHRY, CDR2 SYGVKD. This CDR3 spans 14 amino acids. V was pared by 2 bases and J by 4 bases, with 12 bases between. The CDR3 here is CAISEPTAEYEQYF. In DNA form, the CDR3 reads TGTGCCATCAGTGAGCCGACAGCAGAATACGAGCAGTACTTC.

This clone was counted a single time. The chain uses TRBV5-5 and TRBJ2-7; TRBD2 aligns across 9 bases. CDR1 and CDR2 (germline): SGHKS, YYEKEE (reference sequence). The CDR3 is 15 residues long. With V trimmed by 0 bases and J by 3 bases, 4 bases remained unmatched. CDR3 in amino acids: CASSLVGSGGYEQYF. In nucleotides, the CDR3 is TGTGCCAGCAGCTTGGTCGGTAGCGGGGGCTACGAGCAGTACTTC.

V usage is TRBV19 and J usage is TRBJ1-1, with 9 positions matching TRBD1. J was trimmed by 6 bases and V by 3 bases; bases with no gene match: 2. In germline, CDR1 is LNHDA, CDR2 SQIVND (reference sequence). The CDR3 extends over 13 amino acids. CDR3 sequence reads: CASSIRDRAEAFF. In nucleotides, the CDR3 is TGTGCCAGTAGTATCCGGGACAGGGCTGAAGCTTTCTTT. Variable domain in full (rest from reference TRBV19 and TRBJ1-1): DGGITQSPKYLFRKEGQNVTLSCEQNLNHDAMYWYRQDPGQGLRLIYYSQIVNDFQKGDIAEGYSVSREKKESFPLTVTSAQKNPTAFYLCASSIRDRAEAFFGQGTRLTVV.

V gene TRBV25-1 combines with J gene TRBJ1-1; D is possibly TRBD1 (5 bases). Germline CDR1 reads MGHDK; CDR2 reads SYGVNS. The CDR3 spans 14 residues. V dropped 1 base and J dropped 12 bases, with 18 bases sitting between them. CDR3 amino acids: CASSEFEVGRRTFF. In DNA form, the CDR3 reads TGTGCCAGCAGTGAATTCGAGGTGGGGCGTAGGACTTTCTTT.

This clone was counted only a few times. The chain is built from TRBV3-1 (or the pseudogene TRBV3-2) and TRBJ1-2, with D perhaps matching TRBD1 (5 bases). The CDR3 has 14 residues. CDR1 LGHDT and CDR2 YNNKEL come from the germline V gene (reference sequence). V lost 6 bases to trimming and J lost 8 bases, with 19 bases between them. CDR3 residues: CASRRLGGALGYTF. CDR3 nucleotide sequence: TGTGCCAGCAGGCGCCTAGGAGGGGCCCTAGGCTACACCTTC.

The chain recombines TRBV7-6 with TRBJ2-3, with TRBD2 identical over 13 bases. Germline trimming cut 5 bases from V and 0 bases from J; bases unmatched to any gene: 11. The CDR3 consists of 19 residues. CDR1 and CDR2 from the germline V gene are SGHVS and FNYEAQ. The CDR3 DNA reads as TGTGCCAGCAGCGCGAGGACTAGCGGGGGATATTCTAGCACAGATACGCAGTATTTT. It specifies CASSARTSGGYSSTDTQYF.

Comments on this clone: Within the sample, other DNA sequences also encode this same CDR3. CDR3 protein: CASSLQGNTEAFF. The CDR3 nucleotides are TGTGCCAGCAGTTTGCAGGGGAACACTGAAGCTTTCTTT. The V gene is TRBV12-3 or TRBV12-4, the J gene TRBJ1-1; tentatively, D is TRBD1 (5 bases). The CDR3 totals 13 residues. V was trimmed by 3 bases and J by 1 base, leaving 6 bases between them.

This sequence joins TRBV19 and TRBJ1-6; TRBD1 matches 9 bases. Germline V lookup: CDR1 LNHDA, CDR2 SQIVND (reference sequence). The trim removed 4 bases at V and 2 bases at J, leaving 12 bases unmatched. The CDR3 has 19 amino acids. The CDR3 DNA follows: TGTGCCAGTAGTACTTCCGGGACAGGGATGGATCCCTATAATTCACCCCTCCACTTT. It encodes CASSTSGTGMDPYNSPLHF.

The chain joins TRBV4-1 to TRBJ1-3; D gene unclear. The CDR3 spans 12 residues. Looked up from germline, CDR1 is MGHRA and CDR2 is YSYEKL. V lost 1 base and J lost 9, with 7 bases in between. The CDR3 nucleotides are TGCGCCAGCAGCCAAGCCTCGGGCACCATATATTTT. It codes for CASSQASGTIYF.